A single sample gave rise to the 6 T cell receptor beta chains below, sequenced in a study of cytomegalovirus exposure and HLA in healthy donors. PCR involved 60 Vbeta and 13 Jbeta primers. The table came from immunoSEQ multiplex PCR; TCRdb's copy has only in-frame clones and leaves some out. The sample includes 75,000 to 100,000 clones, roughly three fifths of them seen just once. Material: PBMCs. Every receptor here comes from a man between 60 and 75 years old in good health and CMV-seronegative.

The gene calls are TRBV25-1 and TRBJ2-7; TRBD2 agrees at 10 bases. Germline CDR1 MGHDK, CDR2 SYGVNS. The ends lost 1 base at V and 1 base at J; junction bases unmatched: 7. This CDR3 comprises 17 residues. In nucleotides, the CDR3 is TGTGCCAGCAGTGAATCGAGGGCACTAGCGGGGTCCTACGAGCAGTACTTC. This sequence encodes CASSESRALAGSYEQYF.

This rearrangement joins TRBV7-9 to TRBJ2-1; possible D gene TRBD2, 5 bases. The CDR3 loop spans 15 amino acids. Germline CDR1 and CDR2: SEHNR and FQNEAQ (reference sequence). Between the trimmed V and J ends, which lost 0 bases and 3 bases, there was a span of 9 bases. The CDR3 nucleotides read TGTGCCAGCAGCTTAGCGGTTGCGGGCTACAATGAGCAGTTCTTC. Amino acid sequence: CASSLAVAGYNEQFF.

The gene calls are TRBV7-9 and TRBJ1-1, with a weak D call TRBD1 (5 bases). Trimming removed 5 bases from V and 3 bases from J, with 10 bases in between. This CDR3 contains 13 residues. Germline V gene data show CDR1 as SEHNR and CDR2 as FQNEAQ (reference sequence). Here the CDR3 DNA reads TGTGCCAGCAGCGAACAGGACCACACTGAAGCTTTCTTT. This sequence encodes CASSEQDHTEAFF.

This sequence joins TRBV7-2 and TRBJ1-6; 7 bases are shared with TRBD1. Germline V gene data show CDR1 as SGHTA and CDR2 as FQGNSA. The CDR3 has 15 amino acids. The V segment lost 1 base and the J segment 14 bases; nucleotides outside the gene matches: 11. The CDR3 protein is CASSLVGTASGSLHF. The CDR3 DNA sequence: TGTGCCAGCAGCTTAGTAGGGACAGCGAGTGGGTCCCTCCACTTT.

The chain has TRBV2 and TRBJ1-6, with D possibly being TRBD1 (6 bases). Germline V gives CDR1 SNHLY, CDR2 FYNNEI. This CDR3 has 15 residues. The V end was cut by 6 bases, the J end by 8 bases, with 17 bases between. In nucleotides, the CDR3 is TGTGCCAGCAGGGAAAACAGGGCAACATATTCACCCCTCCACTTT. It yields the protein CASRENRATYSPLHF.

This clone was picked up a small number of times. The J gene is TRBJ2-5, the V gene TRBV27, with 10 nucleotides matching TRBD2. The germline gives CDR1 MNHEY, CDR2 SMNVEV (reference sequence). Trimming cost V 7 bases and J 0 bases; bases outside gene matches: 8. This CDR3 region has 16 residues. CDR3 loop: CASKLGLAANQETQYF. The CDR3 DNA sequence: TGTGCCAGCAAACTCGGACTAGCGGCGAACCAAGAGACCCAGTACTTC.